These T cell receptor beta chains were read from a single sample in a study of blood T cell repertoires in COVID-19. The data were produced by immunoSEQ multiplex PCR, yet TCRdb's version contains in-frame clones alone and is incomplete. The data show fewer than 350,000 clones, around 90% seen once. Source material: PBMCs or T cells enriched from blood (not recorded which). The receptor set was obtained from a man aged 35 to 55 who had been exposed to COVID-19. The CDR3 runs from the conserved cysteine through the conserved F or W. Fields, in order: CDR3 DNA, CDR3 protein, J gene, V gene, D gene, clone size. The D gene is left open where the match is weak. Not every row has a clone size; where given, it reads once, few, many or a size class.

TGTGCCAGCAGTTCCAGGGTGTTGACATTATATGGCTACACCTTC CASSSRVLTLYGYTF TRBJ1-2 TRBV7-9 - -
TGTGCCTGGACTAGCGGGAGATACACCGGGGAGCTGTTTTTT CAWTSGRYTGELFF TRBJ2-2 TRBV30 TRBD2 -
TGTGCCAGCAGCCTCCGGGACAGGGGTGAAAAACTGTTTTTT CASSLRDRGEKLFF TRBJ1-4 TRBV6-1 TRBD1 -
TGTGCCAGCAGTGACGGGGGACCAAGAGCGGGCTACACCTTC CASSDGGPRAGYTF TRBJ1-2 TRBV25-1 - -
TGTGCCAGCAGGGTGAACATCCGCAGCGGGAGTACGTTTGAGCAGTACTTC CASRVNIRSGSTFEQYF TRBJ2-7 TRBV2 TRBD2 -
TGTGCCAGCAGTTTGACAGGGGGTGATAGTGAAAAACTGTTTTTT CASSLTGGDSEKLFF TRBJ1-4 TRBV28 TRBD1 -
TGCGCCAGCAGCCAAGCGCTCGGGTTGGCGGAAGCTTTCTTT CASSQALGLAEAFF TRBJ1-1 TRBV4-1 - -
TGTGCCAGCAGCTTAGTATTTTCTAGCGGGAGGGCCGGGGAGCTGTTTTTT CASSLVFSSGRAGELFF TRBJ2-2 TRBV7-2 TRBD2 -
TGCGCCAGCAGCCCGGCTGCCCCGACAGGGGAGTCCTACAATGAGCAGTTCTTC CASSPAAPTGESYNEQFF TRBJ2-1 TRBV4-1 TRBD1 many
TGTGCCAGTAGTATAACAGGTTCCTACGAGCAGTACTTC CASSITGSYEQYF TRBJ2-7 TRBV19 - -
TGTGCCAGCAGCTTCCTCCCCAGGGGAAACACTGAAGCTTTCTTT CASSFLPRGNTEAFF TRBJ1-1 TRBV5-5 - -
TGTGCCAGCAGCCTAACAGGGGGAGATGGCTACACCTTC CASSLTGGDGYTF TRBJ1-2 TRBV3-1/TRBV3-2 TRBD1 -
TGTGCCAGCAGCCCAATAGGAAGGGGGTCCGGGGAGACCCAGTACTTC CASSPIGRGSGETQYF TRBJ2-5 TRBV7-3 - -
TGTGCCACCAGTGACCTCTCTAGCGGGAGGCTCGATGAGCAGTTCTTC CATSDLSSGRLDEQFF TRBJ2-1 TRBV24-1 TRBD2 -
TGTGCCACCAGTGCTGGGGCCGCAACTAATGAAAAACTGTTTTTT CATSAGAATNEKLFF TRBJ1-4 TRBV24-1 - -
TGTGCCAGCAGCCGATTGCAAAGGGGGAGTGAAGCTTTCTTT CASSRLQRGSEAFF TRBJ1-1 TRBV16 - -
TGTGCCAGCAGTGTTCTAGCCGGGACAGGGAGGTCACCCCTCCACTTT CASSVLAGTGRSPLHF TRBJ1-6 TRBV6-1 TRBD1 -
TGTGCCAGCAGCCAAGATCCCGTAAACACTGAAGCTTTCTTT CASSQDPVNTEAFF TRBJ1-1 TRBV14 - -
TGTGCCAGCAGCCGGTGGCAGGGGGCTGAAGGCTACACCTTC CASSRWQGAEGYTF TRBJ1-2 TRBV27 TRBD1 -
TGTGCCAGCAGCTTTAGTGGGACTAGTGCCGACAATGAGCAGTTCTTC CASSFSGTSADNEQFF TRBJ2-1 TRBV7-2 TRBD2 -
TGTGCCAGCAGCTCACGAGCAGGGGAGGGCGAAAAACTGTTTTTT CASSSRAGEGEKLFF TRBJ1-4 TRBV11-2 - -
TGCGCCAGCAGCTTGGGCCTAGCAACCTACGAGCAGTACTTC CASSLGLATYEQYF TRBJ2-7 TRBV5-1 - once
TGTGCCAGTAGGTTCGCTTCGGCGGGACTTAGCACAGATACGCAGTATTTT CASRFASAGLSTDTQYF TRBJ2-3 TRBV19 - -
TGTGCCAGCAGCGTAGTCGCAGATACGCAGTATTTT CASSVVADTQYF TRBJ2-3 TRBV9 - -
TGCGCCAGCAGCTTGAGTCTAGCGGGTAACAATGAGCAGTTCTTC CASSLSLAGNNEQFF TRBJ2-1 TRBV5-1 TRBD2 -
TGCGCCAGCAGCATCGGGACAGTTAGCTCTGGGGCCAACGTCCTGACTTTC CASSIGTVSSGANVLTF TRBJ2-6 TRBV5-1 TRBD1 -
TGTGCCAGCAGCAGCGGGAGGGGGAACATTCAGTACTTC CASSSGRGNIQYF TRBJ2-4 TRBV27 TRBD2 -
TGTGCCAGCAACCAGGGATCCGGAGAGCAGTACTTC CASNQGSGEQYF TRBJ2-7 TRBV6-5 - -
TGTGCCAGCAGTTCACTAGCGGGAGGGCCCCTCGAGCAGTACTTC CASSSLAGGPLEQYF TRBJ2-7 TRBV6-2/TRBV6-3 TRBD2 -
TGCGCCAGCAGCCAAGTACCGACAGGCCTGAACACTGAAGCTTTCTTT CASSQVPTGLNTEAFF TRBJ1-1 TRBV4-1 - -
TGTGCCAGCAGTCCGGACAGGGGGACCTCCTACGAGCAGTACTTC CASSPDRGTSYEQYF TRBJ2-7 TRBV14 TRBD1 -
TGTGCCAGCAGCTTAGATCTGGAGACCCAGTACTTC CASSLDLETQYF TRBJ2-5 TRBV11-2 - -
TGTGCCAGCAGCCGGGACAGGGGCTACAATGAGCAGTTCTTC CASSRDRGYNEQFF TRBJ2-1 TRBV7-2 TRBD1 -
TGTGCCAGTATCGTTAGTCTGGCAGGGGGCCCCGCTGAAGCTTTCTTT CASIVSLAGGPAEAFF TRBJ1-1 TRBV19 TRBD1 -
TGTGCCAGCAGCCCACCGGGACAGGGGGGCGGGGAGCTGTTTTTT CASSPPGQGGGELFF TRBJ2-2 TRBV11-1 TRBD1 -
TGTGCCAGCAGTGCTAGCGAGAGTAACAATGAGCAGTTCTTC CASSASESNNEQFF TRBJ2-1 TRBV2 - -
TGTGCCAGCAGTGCCACCGACTCAGCCACCGGGGAGCTGTTTTTT CASSATDSATGELFF TRBJ2-2 TRBV6-4 - few
TGTGCCAGCAGCCAAGCGACAGATACGCAGTATTTT CASSQATDTQYF TRBJ2-3 TRBV14 - -
TGTGCCAGCAGTTTCGGGGAGCAGTACTTC CASSFGEQYF TRBJ2-7 TRBV28 - -
TGTGCCACCAGTGATCATGGACAAGAGAACACCGGGGAGCTGTTTTTT CATSDHGQENTGELFF TRBJ2-2 TRBV24-1 - -
TGTGCCAGCAGTTACAGGGAGGCAGAAGCTTTCTTT CASSYREAEAFF TRBJ1-1 TRBV6-5 - -
TGTGCCAGTAGTGACTATATGGGCGCCCGACAGGGATTGGTGTACGAGCAGTACTTC CASSDYMGARQGLVYEQYF TRBJ2-7 TRBV19 TRBD1 -
TGTGCCAGCAGCCCCGCTAGCGGGCCTCCCTACGAGCAGTACTTC CASSPASGPPYEQYF TRBJ2-7 TRBV3-1/TRBV3-2 TRBD2 -
TGTGCCAGCAGCTCGTTGGAGTTTCTCGAGACCCAGTACTTC CASSSLEFLETQYF TRBJ2-5 TRBV11-3 - -
TGTGCCAGTTCTCGGGGGGCAACTAATGAAAAACTGTTTTTT CASSRGATNEKLFF TRBJ1-4 TRBV2 - -
TGTGCCAGCAGGGTGGCAGGGGTATATGGCTACACCTTC CASRVAGVYGYTF TRBJ1-2 TRBV28 - -
TGTGCCATCAGTGATGACGGACGGGGGAATGAAAAACTGTTTTTT CAISDDGRGNEKLFF TRBJ1-4 TRBV10-3 - -